Following are 30 T cell receptor beta chains from one sample sequenced in a study of T-cell reconstitution after alpha-beta-depleted transplantation in children. Preparation of the TCRbeta library used unique molecular identifiers. Each CDR3 protein is one row after TCRdb ran MiXCR on the PCR reads. The sample contains almost 500,000 distinct CDR3 sequences, around 12% of which appear only once. Here the sequenced sample was PBMCs from the stem cell graft donor, taken from the stem cell graft. Every receptor here comes from a human donor who donated a stem cell graft to a child with combined immunodeficiency.

The table lists this clonotype with a few counts. The chain uses TRBV4-3 and TRBJ1-2, with no clear D. CDR1 LGHNA and CDR2 YSLEER come from the germline V gene. V was clipped by 2 bases and J by 0 bases, with 13 bases between them. The CDR3 runs 16 residues. The CDR3 here is CASSQTIRVSNYGYTF. As DNA, the CDR3 is TGCGCCAGCAGCCAAACTATTCGGGTTTCTAACTATGGCTACACCTTC.

This clonotype appeared many times. This sequence joins TRBV20-1 and TRBJ2-6, with 9 bases aligning to TRBD1. The CDR3 totals 18 residues. The V segment lost 3 bases and the J segment 0 bases; nucleotides outside the gene matches: 9. CDR1 is DFQATT and CDR2 is SNEGSKA in the germline V gene (reference sequence). As DNA, the CDR3 is TGCAGTGCTAGTGATGGACAGGGGTCGTTCTCTGGGGCCAACGTCCTGACTTTC. It specifies CSASDGQGSFSGANVLTF.

In this sample, this clonotype turned up many times. The rearrangement uses TRBV24-1 and TRBJ2-1; D possibly matches TRBD1 or TRBD2 (5 bases each). V was shortened by 7 bases and J by 2 bases, with 14 bases between the two germline ends. Per germline, CDR1 KGHDR and CDR2 SFDVKD. This CDR3 spans 15 amino acids. CDR3 bases: TGTGCCACCAGCGCGTTGGGGGAAGCCTACAATGAGCAGTTCTTC. Translating gives CATSALGEAYNEQFF.

In this sample, this clonotype turned up a few times. One end of the junction fails to match germline, which may point to a read error. The chain couples TRBV4-3 to TRBJ2-7, with 7 bases that match TRBD1. CDR3 size: 20 residues. Germline CDR1 LGHNA, CDR2 YSLEER. The CDR3 bases are TGCGCCAGCAACCAAGAAGGGGGCGGCCTCATCGTCACAACGTACTACGAGCAGTACTTC. This sequence encodes CASNQEGGGLIVTTYYEQYF.

The chain employs TRBV12-3 or TRBV12-4 and TRBJ2-3; D remains unclear. The CDR3 runs to 14 residues. V was shortened by 5 bases and J by 2 bases, with 11 bases between the two germline ends. The CDR3 DNA reads TGTGCCAGCAGTCCCTGGAGCCCCACAGATACGCAGTATTTT. Amino acids: CASSPWSPTDTQYF.

This clonotype was seen more than once but under ten times. The genes are TRBV7-6 and TRBJ2-7; D is uncertain. V gave up 1 base and J gave up 4 bases, with 11 bases separating them. This CDR3 comprises 14 residues. Germline assignment: CDR1 SGHVS and CDR2 FNYEAQ. CDR3 region: CASSLVTESYEQYF. Written as DNA, the CDR3 is TGTGCCAGCAGCTTAGTTACAGAGTCTTACGAGCAGTACTTC.

This clonotype was counted between two and nine times. The chain joins TRBV18 to TRBJ2-2; D is perhaps TRBD1 (6 bases). From germline, CDR1 is KGHSH and CDR2 LQKENI. The CDR3 totals 15 residues. Trimming removed 3 bases from V and 1 base from J, with 9 bases in between. For the CDR3, the DNA is TGTGCCAGCTCACCTTCGGGACAGAACACCGGGGAGCTGTTTTTT. Amino acids: CASSPSGQNTGELFF.

This clonotype was recorded many times. The gene calls are TRBV7-2 and TRBJ1-1; 7 positions match TRBD1. The CDR3 length is 14 residues. CDR1 SGHTA and CDR2 FQGNSA come from the germline V gene. Losses at the gene ends were 4 bases for V and 5 bases for J; bases not matched to a gene: 7. This chain's CDR3 is CASSSDRVRTEAFF. For the CDR3, the DNA is TGTGCCAGCAGCTCCGACAGGGTGAGGACTGAAGCTTTCTTT.

This chain connects TRBV7-2 to TRBJ2-7; D gene uncertain. CDR3 length: 13 residues. Trimming removed 1 base at V and 4 bases at J, with 8 bases between. Germline CDR1 and CDR2: SGHTA and FQGNSA. CDR3 sequence reads: CASSLEEVYEQYF. CDR3 DNA: TGTGCCAGCAGCTTAGAGGAAGTTTACGAGCAGTACTTC.

This clonotype has ten or more counts. The chain is built from TRBV12-3 or TRBV12-4 and TRBJ2-7; 12 nucleotides line up with TRBD2. Trimming removed 5 bases from V and 4 bases from J; junction bases left unmatched: 6. CDR3 length: 15 amino acids. The CDR3 protein is CASSPGLAGYYEQYF. In DNA form, the CDR3 reads TGTGCCAGCAGTCCCGGACTAGCGGGATATTACGAGCAGTACTTC.

This clonotype came up many times. The chain couples TRBV20-1 to TRBJ2-5; no clear D. Trimming pared 3 bases from V and 3 bases from J, leaving 14 bases between. The CDR3 extends over 14 amino acids. The germline gives CDR1 DFQATT, CDR2 SNEGSKA (reference sequence). The CDR3 reads CSASRRASEETQYF. CDR3 nucleotide sequence: TGCAGTGCTAGCCGTCGGGCTAGTGAAGAGACCCAGTACTTC.

The table lists this clonotype with many counts. The chain employs TRBV4-3 and TRBJ2-7, with D possibly being TRBD1 or TRBD2 (5 bases each). Germline CDR1 LGHNA, CDR2 YSLEER. Trimming took 0 bases from V and 2 from J, leaving 20 bases between them. This CDR3 is built from 18 residues. The CDR3 nucleotides are TGCGCCAGCAGCCAAGAGGGGGAAGTACAAGGACTTACCTACGAGCAGTACTTC. Translating it yields CASSQEGEVQGLTYEQYF.

This clonotype was observed a few times. This chain links TRBV6-2 or TRBV6-3 with TRBJ2-3; no definite D call. Germline values: CDR1 MNHEY, CDR2 SVGEGT. The CDR3 loop spans 15 amino acids. The ends were cut back, 8 bases at V and 4 bases at J, with 19 bases in the middle. The CDR3 loop is CASLLGVNGADTQYF. Here the CDR3 DNA reads TGTGCCAGCCTTCTTGGGGTAAACGGAGCAGATACGCAGTATTTT.

Ten or more counts support this clonotype. The chain combines TRBV29-1 with TRBJ1-1, with no clear D. Trimming removed 3 bases at V and 1 base at J, with 9 bases between. The CDR3 is made up of 13 amino acids. Germline V gene lookup returns CDR1 SQVTM and CDR2 ANQGSEA. CDR3 region: CSVETFKNTEAFF. The DNA of the CDR3 is TGCAGCGTTGAGACTTTTAAGAACACTGAAGCTTTCTTT.

In its sample, this clonotype was seen a few times. V gene TRBV18 combines with J gene TRBJ2-2; no clear D. The CDR3 contains 16 residues. The germline V gene encodes CDR1 KGHSH and CDR2 LQKENI. With 6 bases removed from V and 1 base from J, the gap between germline ends came to 15 bases. CDR3 nucleotide sequence: TGTGCCAGCTCGATAACCGGACGGAAGAACACCGGGGAGCTGTTTTTT. The encoded protein is CASSITGRKNTGELFF. The full variable domain, completed using reference TRBV18 and TRBJ2-2, is NAGVMQNPRHLVRRRGQEARLRCSPMKGHSHVYWYRQLPEEGLKFMVYLQKENIIDESGMPKERFSAEFPKEGPSILRIQQVVRGDSAAYFCASSITGRKNTGELFFGEGSRLTVL.

This clonotype was seen only a few times. The rearrangement uses TRBV11-1 and TRBJ2-7; TRBD1 matches at 11 bases. The CDR3 sequence is 14 residues long. The V gene's germline CDR1 is SGHAT and CDR2 FQDESV (reference sequence). After removal of 5 bases from V and 4 bases from J, the junction contained 4 bases not matched to a gene. Written as DNA, the CDR3 is TGTGCCAGCAGCATCGGACAGGGGGCGTACGAGCAGTACTTC. This gives the protein CASSIGQGAYEQYF.

This clonotype was counted a few times. The chain recombines TRBV4-2 with TRBJ2-7; D not resolved. Germline V CDR1 and CDR2: LGHNA, YNFKEQ. This CDR3 region has 17 residues. Trimming shortened V by 2 bases and J by 4 bases, and 21 bases separated the two germline ends. The CDR3: CASSQTSGPTAEYEQYF. The CDR3 DNA reads as TGTGCCAGCAGCCAAACCTCCGGACCGACTGCTGAATACGAGCAGTACTTC.

This clonotype occurred many times. This rearrangement joins TRBV20-1 to TRBJ2-2; D may correspond to TRBD1 or TRBD2 (5 bases each). Trimming cost V 5 bases and J 6 bases, with 19 bases left between them. CDR3 size: 15 residues. Germline lookup yields CDR1 DFQATT and CDR2 SNEGSKA (reference sequence). The CDR3 DNA reads as TGCAGTGCTTCCGGGACCAGAGATGTTCCCGGGGAGCTGTTTTTT. Encoded protein: CSASGTRDVPGELFF.

The V and J genes are TRBV4-3 and TRBJ1-5; D uncertain. From germline, CDR1 is LGHNA and CDR2 YSLEER. Trimming took 0 bases from V and 0 from J, leaving 9 bases between them. The CDR3 consists of 16 residues. As DNA, the CDR3 is TGCGCCAGCAGCCAAGATTTAGGAAATAGCAATCAGCCCCAGCATTTT. Residues: CASSQDLGNSNQPQHF.

This clonotype was picked up a small number of times. With a much larger clone just one base away, this may be a read error. The chain couples TRBV5-6 to TRBJ1-5; no clear D. Per the germline V gene, CDR1 is SGHDT and CDR2 is YYEEEE. Trimming cost V 2 bases and J 4 bases, with 4 bases left between them. This CDR3 is built from 12 residues. The CDR3 sequence: CASSFGNQPQHF. The CDR3 coding sequence is TGTGCCAGCAGCTTTGGGAATCAGCCCCAGCATTTT. The full variable domain, in which reference TRBV5-6 and TRBJ1-5 provide the parts outside the CDR3, is DAGVTQSPTHLIKTRGQQVTLRCSPKSGHDTVSWYQQALGQGPQFIFQYYEEEERQRGNFPDRFSGHQFPNYSSELNVNALLLGDSALYLCASSFGNQPQHFGDGTRLSIL.

At least ten counts were recorded for this clonotype. This chain uses TRBV12-3 or TRBV12-4 with TRBJ2-2, with D hard to call. The germline V and J ends were trimmed by 5 bases and 2 bases, with 9 bases remaining between them. There are 14 residues in the CDR3. The CDR3 spells CASSPQYNTGELFF. In DNA form, the CDR3 reads TGTGCCAGCAGTCCCCAATATAACACCGGGGAGCTGTTTTTT.

This clonotype was counted ten times or more. This chain uses TRBV29-1 with TRBJ1-2, with a weak D call TRBD1 (5 bases). CDR1 is SQVTM, CDR2 ANQGSEA, per germline. Trimming stripped 4 bases from V and 5 bases from J, with 11 bases between. The CDR3 has 12 residues. CDR3 residues: CSVAGLSYGYTF. The CDR3 DNA sequence: TGCAGCGTTGCGGGGCTCTCGTATGGCTACACCTTC.

This clonotype was observed a few times. The CDR3 DNA sequence: TGTGCCAGCAGCCAAGTTCGGGGGGCGAATGAGCAGTTCTTC. Its protein is CASSQVRGANEQFF. The J gene is TRBJ2-1, the V gene TRBV3-1; D perhaps matches TRBD2 (7 bases). V was shortened by 1 base and J by 7 bases, with 11 bases between the two germline ends. Germline assignment: CDR1 LGHDT and CDR2 YNNKEL (reference sequence). This CDR3 is built from 14 residues.

Many counts were recorded for this clonotype. V usage is TRBV4-3 and J usage is TRBJ1-1; D perhaps matches TRBD1 (5 bases). Germline CDR1 is LGHNA and CDR2 is YSLEER. The CDR3 sequence is 14 residues long. V dropped 0 bases and J dropped 8 bases, with 13 bases sitting between them. The CDR3 DNA is TGCGCCAGCAGCCAAGATTTGGGGCCTAGGGAAGCTTTCTTT. This translates into CASSQDLGPREAFF.

This clonotype was detected only a few times. The J gene is TRBJ1-1, the V gene TRBV12-3 or TRBV12-4, with D unclear. Trimming left V 6 bases short and J 1 base short, with 6 bases between. The CDR3 extends over 12 amino acids. This CDR3 reads CASRYTNTEAFF. The CDR3 nucleotides are TGTGCCAGCAGGTACACGAACACTGAAGCTTTCTTT.

This clonotype was seen ten or more times. The chain is built from TRBV20-1 and TRBJ2-5; 10 bases are shared with TRBD2. With 3 bases clipped from V and 4 bases from J, the junction kept 5 bases outside the gene matches. The CDR3 spans 14 residues. CDR1 and CDR2 (germline): DFQATT, SNEGSKA (reference sequence). DNA of the CDR3: TGCAGTGCTAGCTGGAGCGGGGGGGTAGAGACCCAGTACTTC. Its protein product is CSASWSGGVETQYF.

This sequence joins TRBV9 and TRBJ2-1, with 13 bases fitting TRBD2. The junction had 15 bases not matched to a gene; V was cut back by 0 bases and J by 6 bases. The germline gives CDR1 SGDLS, CDR2 YYNGEE. This CDR3 comprises 20 residues. CDR3 residues: CASSVAPTSGRVGRLNEQFF. The CDR3 region has the DNA TGTGCCAGCAGCGTAGCCCCTACTAGCGGGAGGGTCGGCAGACTCAATGAGCAGTTCTTC.

This rearrangement joins TRBV28 to TRBJ2-7, with D perhaps TRBD2 (6 bases). CDR1 and CDR2 from the germline V gene are MDHEN and SYDVKM. The CDR3 runs 15 residues. V was shortened by 2 bases and J by 3 bases, with 14 bases between the two germline ends. DNA of the CDR3: TGTGCCAGCAGTTTAGGGGGGACGGTAAACTACGAGCAGTACTTC. As protein: CASSLGGTVNYEQYF.

This clonotype was observed a few times. The chain is built from TRBV2 and TRBJ2-7, with D maybe TRBD1 (5 bases). CDR3 length: 13 residues. V lost 7 bases to trimming and J lost 0 bases, with 10 bases between them. CDR1 SNHLY and CDR2 FYNNEI come from the germline V gene. The CDR3 nucleotides are TGTGCCAGCAACTTAGGGGCCTCCTACGAGCAGTACTTC. Its protein is CASNLGASYEQYF.

For this clonotype: A much more abundant neighbour one base away suggests this may be a read error. V gene TRBV12-3 or TRBV12-4 combines with J gene TRBJ2-1; TRBD2 aligns across 11 bases. V lost 6 bases, J lost 9 bases, and 7 bases stayed unmatched. The CDR3 sequence is 14 residues long. CDR3 DNA: TGTGCCAGCAGCCCCGGGACTAGCGGTTTTGAGCAGTTCTTC. Its protein is CASSPGTSGFEQFF.